The sequence of this T cell receptor (beta chain) was determined in a study of chronic HIV infection and antiretroviral therapy (dated by TCRdb to the mid-2010s). CDR1 is given as SGHAT and CDR2 as FQDESV, both from the germline V gene (reference sequence). V lost 6 bases and J lost 4 bases, and the count of bases not matched to a germline gene is 8. The CDR3 spans 16 residues, from the cysteine through the phenylalanine. Kept here is only the CDR3 DNA, which spans 48 bases and is read in frame from base 1. Libraries were constructed by 5' RACE. Sequencing was carried out with an Illumina MiSeq. The public reads were quality trimmed at Q25 with fastp and then assembled into clones with MiXCR by TCRdb, keeping productive beta chains. Under each unique CDR3 protein, matching rows form one entry showing the most common genes and DNA. The table for this sample lists approximately 30,000 distinct CDR3 sequences; about 8.6% of them were counted only once. The ten top clones hold under 3% of the sample.

This clonotype has only a few counts. Its antigen specificity is not known. The input lacks base qualities; no much larger clone sits a single base away. The material sequenced was peripheral blood. The sequence derives from an adult who had HIV and had not received antiretroviral therapy, or was an uninfected healthy control (not recorded which). The chain was built from TRBV11-1 and TRBJ2-1; the junction holds 11 bases that match TRBD2. The DNA reads as follows: TGTGCCAGCAGTTTCGAAGGGACTAGCGGATACAATGAGCAGTTCTTC. It codes for CASSFEGTSGYNEQFF.